This TCR beta chain was sequenced for a study of T cells in Graves' hyperthyroidism and ophthalmopathy. The table lists this clonotype with a few counts. The CDR3 loop spans 18 amino acids. The V gene end was trimmed by 1 base and the J gene end by 1 base; junction bases not matched to a gene: 5. CDR1 LGHDT and CDR2 YNNKEL come from the germline V gene (reference sequence). What was amplified from RNA transcripts were TCR beta CDR3 regions. When the TCR CDR3 underwent first-round RT-PCR, the HTBI primer set was used. One entry per CDR3 protein, called by TCRdb with MiXCR from the multiplex PCR reads. Of about 640,000 distinct CDR3 sequences listed, roughly 20% are singletons.

The sequenced sample was blood. This receptor was obtained from a man aged 25-45 years with Graves' ophthalmopathy. This chain links TRBV3-1 with TRBJ2-6; TRBD1 matches at 9 bases. CDR3 in DNA: TGTGCCAGCAGCCAAGTCCCGGGACAGGGATCTGGGGCCAACGTCCTGACTTTC. Its translation: CASSQVPGQGSGANVLTF.